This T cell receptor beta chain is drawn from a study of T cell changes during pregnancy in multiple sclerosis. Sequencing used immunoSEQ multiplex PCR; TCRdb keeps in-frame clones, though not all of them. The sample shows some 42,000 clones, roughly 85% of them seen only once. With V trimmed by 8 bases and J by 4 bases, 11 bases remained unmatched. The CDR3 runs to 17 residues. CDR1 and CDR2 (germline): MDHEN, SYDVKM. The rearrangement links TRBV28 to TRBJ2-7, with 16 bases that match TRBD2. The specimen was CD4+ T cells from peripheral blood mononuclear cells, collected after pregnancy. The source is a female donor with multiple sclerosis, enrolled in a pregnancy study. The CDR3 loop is CASRAGTSGGARYEQYF. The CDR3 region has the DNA TGTGCCAGCCGCGCGGGGACTAGCGGGGGGGCCCGTTACGAGCAGTACTTC.